Given below is one TCR beta chain in context. Clones were sequenced by immunoSEQ multiplex PCR, and TCRdb holds only the in-frame ones, with some missing. The sample consists of approximately 50,000 clones, 70% to 90% of them appearing once. Patients all relapsed after autologous stem cell transplantation, and there was variation in brentuximab vedotin exposure. This sample stems from a study of PD-1 blockade in classical Hodgkin lymphoma. This CDR3 spans 15 amino acids. V dropped 5 bases and J dropped 1 base, with 13 bases sitting between them. Germline CDR1 and CDR2: SGHRS and YFSETQ. The receptor was isolated from a human donor with classical Hodgkin lymphoma. This sequence joins TRBV5-1 and TRBJ1-3; D gene uncertain. The sequences come from peripheral blood mononuclear cells (PBMCs), collected before the second cycle of nivolumab. This chain's CDR3 is CASSSAQSSGNTIYF. The CDR3 DNA reads TGCGCCAGCAGTTCTGCCCAGTCTTCTGGAAACACCATATATTTT.